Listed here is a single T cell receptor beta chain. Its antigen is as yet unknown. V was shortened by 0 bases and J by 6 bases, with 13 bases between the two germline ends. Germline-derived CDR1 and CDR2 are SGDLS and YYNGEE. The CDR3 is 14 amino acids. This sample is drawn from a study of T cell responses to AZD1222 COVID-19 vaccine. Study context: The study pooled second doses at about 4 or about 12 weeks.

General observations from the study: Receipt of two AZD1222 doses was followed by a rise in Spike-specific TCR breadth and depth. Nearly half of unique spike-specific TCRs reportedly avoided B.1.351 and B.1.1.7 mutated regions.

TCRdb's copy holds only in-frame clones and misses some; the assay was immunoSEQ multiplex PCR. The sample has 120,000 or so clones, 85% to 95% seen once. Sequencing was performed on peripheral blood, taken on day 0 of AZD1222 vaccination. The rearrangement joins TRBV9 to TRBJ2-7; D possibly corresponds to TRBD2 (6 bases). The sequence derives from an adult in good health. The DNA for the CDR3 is TGTGCCAGCAGCGTAGGGGTCGGGAGCGGCGAGCAGTACTTC. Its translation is CASSVGVGSGEQYF.